The T cell receptor (beta chain) under discussion was sequenced for a study of cytomegalovirus exposure and HLA in healthy donors. The protocol was immunoSEQ multiplex PCR, while the TCRdb copy is restricted to in-frame clones and leaves out a portion. Here the sample spans under 100,000 clones, 90% to 95% being singletons. Separation from the 666-subject first cohort characterized the roughly 130-subject validation cohort, to which the donors belonged. The V gene lost 1 base and the J gene lost 2 bases, with 7 bases spanning the gap. The CDR3 length is 13 residues. Germline V gene sequence: CDR1 SQVTM, CDR2 ANQGSEA.

The clonotype comes from a woman between 18 and 29 years old in good health and CMV-seronegative. Sequenced input: PBMCs. The rearrangement joins TRBV29-1 to TRBJ2-3, with D perhaps matching TRBD2 (5 bases). CDR3 loop: CSVEGGFTDTQYF. The CDR3 DNA is TGCAGCGTTGAAGGCGGGTTCACAGATACGCAGTATTTT.